The sequence of this T cell receptor (beta chain) was determined in a study of blood T cell repertoires in COVID-19. Study information: Samples taken during acute and convalescent COVID-19 were collected in the United States, Italy and Spain. T cells, B-cell-depleted T cells, or PBMCs supplied cDNA or gDNA.

In the study's own analysis: Quantification of nucleated cells was approximated via reference gene primer amplification. Clones were read by immunoSEQ multiplex PCR, and TCRdb kept only the in-frame ones, dropping some. V, J and clone size derive from that table, while D and trimming were established from the DNA sequence. The sample has hundreds of thousands of clones, around nine tenths seen once. This clone was seen just once. This CDR3 spans 13 amino acids. The germline V gene encodes CDR1 SGHDT and CDR2 YYEEEE. The J segment lost 6 bases and the V segment lost 3 bases, leaving 5 bases of the junction unmatched.

V usage is TRBV5-6 and J usage is TRBJ2-5; 7 nucleotides line up with TRBD1. The sequence derives from a man aged 18 to 29 with active or convalescent COVID-19. The sequenced sample was peripheral blood. The CDR3 here is CASSSTGSQTQYF. CDR3 nucleotides: TGTGCCAGCAGCTCGACAGGGTCGCAGACCCAGTACTTC.